Listed here are 20 T cell receptor beta chains from one sample, sequenced in a study of T-cell memory formation after mild COVID-19. One entry per CDR3 protein, called by TCRdb with MiXCR from the 5' RACE reads. Altogether roughly 560,000 distinct CDR3 sequences are present, roughly 20% being singletons, with the ten largest covering about an eighth. Sequenced input: PBMCs or a T cell subset sorted from them (not recorded which). The receptor source for this set is an adult woman who had mild COVID-19 (a few samples of this study predate the infection). Cell type and time point are not known.

This chain links TRBV20-1 with TRBJ1-3; weak D call: TRBD1 (5 bases). V was trimmed by 4 bases and J by 0 bases, leaving 13 bases between them. CDR1 DFQATT and CDR2 SNEGSKA come from the germline V gene (reference sequence). This CDR3 region has 15 residues. This CDR3 reads CSATDRGTSGNTIYF. Written as DNA, the CDR3 is TGCAGTGCTACTGATAGAGGGACCTCTGGAAACACCATATATTTT.

The V and J genes are TRBV11-2 and TRBJ2-3; 7 bases fit TRBD2. Germline lookup yields CDR1 SGHAT and CDR2 FQNNGV. The junction had 10 bases not matched to a gene; V was cut back by 5 bases and J by 2 bases. The CDR3 consists of 16 residues. In nucleotides, the CDR3 is TGTGCCAGCAGCCTCCGGGTAGCGGGTTCCACAGATACGCAGTATTTT. Protein product: CASSLRVAGSTDTQYF.

The chain recombines TRBV11-2 with TRBJ2-1; D is perhaps TRBD1 (6 bases). Looked up from germline, CDR1 is SGHAT and CDR2 is FQNNGV. This CDR3 has 15 amino acids. Trimming stripped 0 bases from V and 7 bases from J, with 13 bases between. CDR3 DNA: TGTGCCAGCAGCTTAGATTACGGGACAACTAATGAGCAGTTCTTC. This translates into CASSLDYGTTNEQFF.

This clonotype was seen more than once but under ten times. As DNA, the CDR3 is TGTGCCAGCAGCCCAGGAGGGACAGGGGGCCCCGGGGAGCTGTTTTTT. Amino acids: CASSPGGTGGPGELFF. This sequence joins TRBV5-4 and TRBJ2-2; 12 nucleotides agree with TRBD1. The germline CDR1 and CDR2 sequences are SGHNT and YYREEE (reference sequence). Trimming at V came to 4 bases and at J to 6 bases, leaving 7 bases not matched to a gene. The CDR3 extends over 16 amino acids. Based on the CDR3 plus reference TRBV5-4 and TRBJ2-2, the full variable domain is ETGVTQSPTHLIKTRGQQVTLRCSSQSGHNTVSWYQQALGQGPQFIFQYYREEENGRGNFPPRFSGLQFPNYSSELNVNALELDDSALYLCASSPGGTGGPGELFFGEGSRLTVL.

V usage is TRBV25-1 and J usage is TRBJ2-5; D is ambiguous. The V and J ends lost 2 bases and 4 bases respectively, with 11 bases between them. Per germline, CDR1 MGHDK and CDR2 SYGVNS. The CDR3 totals 14 residues. Here the CDR3 DNA reads TGTGCCAGCAGTGAAGCGGCTGGGTCAGAGACCCAGTACTTC. Its translation: CASSEAAGSETQYF.

This chain uses TRBV29-1 with TRBJ1-1, with TRBD1 identical over 7 bases. The germline V gene encodes CDR1 SQVTM and CDR2 ANQGSEA. The junction had 7 bases not matched to a gene; V was cut back by 4 bases and J by 5 bases. CDR3 length equals 13 residues. The CDR3 DNA follows: TGCAGCGTTGGTGCAGACAGGGTGACTGAAGCTTTCTTT. Translating gives CSVGADRVTEAFF.

V usage is TRBV6-1 and J usage is TRBJ2-7, with a weak D call TRBD1 (6 bases). CDR3 size: 15 residues. The germline V gene has CDR1 MNHNS and CDR2 SASEGT. V was cut by 6 bases and J by 2 bases, with 17 bases left in between. CDR3 in DNA: TGTGCCAGCAGACGAAGTGGGGGCGACGCCTACGAGCAGTACTTC. Residues: CASRRSGGDAYEQYF.

This clonotype appeared a few times. The J gene is TRBJ2-7, the V gene TRBV24-1; tentative D call: TRBD1 (6 bases). There are 12 residues in the CDR3. Germline CDR1 is KGHDR and CDR2 is SFDVKD. Trimming stripped 4 bases from V and 6 bases from J, with 9 bases between. The CDR3 DNA reads TGTGCCACCAGTGAGGACAGCCGCGAGCAGTACTTC. Encoded protein: CATSEDSREQYF.

This rearrangement joins TRBV3-1 to TRBJ2-5; TRBD2 aligns across 10 bases. V shed 1 base and J 1 base; nucleotides not matched to a gene: 6. Germline CDR1 LGHDT, CDR2 YNNKEL (reference sequence). The CDR3 length is 17 residues. The CDR3 loop reads CASSQVHSGRPQETQYF. The CDR3 nucleotides read TGTGCCAGCAGCCAAGTCCATAGCGGGAGGCCCCAAGAGACCCAGTACTTC.

This clonotype was recorded a few times. V and J are TRBV5-6 and TRBJ2-7; TRBD2 aligns across 9 bases. Germline loops: CDR1 SGHDT, CDR2 YYEEEE. V lost 0 bases to trimming and J lost 5 bases; unmatched junction nucleotides: 6. CDR3 size: 15 residues. CDR3 DNA: TGTGCCAGCAGCTTGGAGGCGGGGGGGCCTAACGAGCAGTACTTC. Its protein is CASSLEAGGPNEQYF.

This chain uses TRBV20-1 with TRBJ1-5; D ambiguous. This CDR3 is built from 13 residues. Trimming left V 3 bases short and J 9 bases short, with 15 bases between. Germline assignment: CDR1 DFQATT and CDR2 SNEGSKA (reference sequence). CDR3 in amino acids: CSASVPSTSPQHF. Here the CDR3 DNA reads TGCAGTGCTAGCGTACCAAGCACGTCGCCCCAGCATTTT.

This clonotype was recorded a few times. The chain combines TRBV12-3 or TRBV12-4 with TRBJ1-1; possibly TRBD1 for D (5 bases). V was shortened by 1 base and J by 8 bases, with 8 bases between the two germline ends. The CDR3 runs to 12 residues. CDR3 sequence: CASSLEQVEAFF. The DNA for the CDR3 is TGTGCCAGCAGTTTAGAACAGGTGGAAGCTTTCTTT.

This clonotype was counted only a few times. The chain is built from TRBV4-2 and TRBJ2-1; 9 bases match TRBD2. The germline gives CDR1 LGHNA, CDR2 YNFKEQ. There are 15 residues in the CDR3. Trimming took 4 bases from V and 7 from J; bases not matched to a gene: 8. The CDR3 DNA reads as TGTGCCAGCAGCCCGGGCCCTGCGGGGGGGAATGAGCAGTTCTTC. This gives the protein CASSPGPAGGNEQFF.

This clonotype has a handful of counts. This chain links TRBV30 with TRBJ2-7; D remains unclear. Germline lookup yields CDR1 GTSNPN and CDR2 SVGIG (reference sequence). Trimming left V 1 base short and J 0 bases short, with 1 base between. The CDR3 runs to 11 residues. The CDR3 nucleotides are TGTGCCTGGAGTGACTCCTACGAGCAGTACTTC. Translation: CAWSDSYEQYF.

The table lists this clonotype with a few counts. V usage is TRBV29-1 and J usage is TRBJ1-2, with D possibly TRBD1 on 5 matching bases. The V and J ends lost 4 bases and 4 bases respectively, with 16 bases between them. The germline V gene encodes CDR1 SQVTM and CDR2 ANQGSEA. The CDR3 runs 14 residues. The CDR3 sequence: CSVGPGGEGYGYTF. The CDR3 DNA sequence: TGCAGCGTTGGTCCGGGAGGGGAGGGCTATGGCTACACCTTC.

There are a few counts of this clonotype. The rearrangement uses TRBV12-3 or TRBV12-4 and TRBJ1-5; tentatively, D is TRBD1 (6 bases). Trimming cost V 6 bases and J 6 bases, with 9 bases left between them. The CDR3 consists of 12 residues. Here the CDR3 reads CASRTGTQPQHF. The CDR3 DNA sequence: TGTGCCAGCAGAACAGGGACTCAGCCCCAGCATTTT.

This clonotype occurred a few times. This chain connects TRBV7-2 to TRBJ1-4, with D possibly TRBD1 on 6 matching bases. Germline CDR1 reads SGHTA; CDR2 reads FQGNSA. Trimming shortened V by 7 bases and J by 3 bases, and 12 bases separated the two germline ends. CDR3 length: 14 amino acids. The CDR3 DNA reads as TGTGCCAGCACCAGGACAGCGTCTAATGAAAAACTGTTTTTT. Translation: CASTRTASNEKLFF.

V gene TRBV24-1 combines with J gene TRBJ2-7; D unclear. The germline V gene has CDR1 KGHDR and CDR2 SFDVKD. V dropped 0 bases and J dropped 5 bases, with 7 bases sitting between them. The CDR3 runs to 13 residues. The CDR3 nucleotides read TGTGCCACCAGTGATTTGTTAGCCCACGAGCAGTACTTC. Encoded protein: CATSDLLAHEQYF.

This clonotype was seen only a few times. The CDR3 sequence is CASSLLQGVDTQYF. CDR3 bases: TGCGCCAGCAGCTTGTTACAGGGAGTAGATACGCAGTATTTT. The chain employs TRBV5-1 and TRBJ2-3; a possible D gene is TRBD1 (6 bases). Trimming shortened V by 1 base and J by 5 bases, and 11 bases separated the two germline ends. This CDR3 is built from 14 residues. The V gene's germline CDR1 is SGHRS and CDR2 YFSETQ.

This chain links TRBV7-9 with TRBJ2-1; D is perhaps TRBD1 (6 bases). The CDR3 contains 15 residues. Per the germline V gene, CDR1 is SEHNR and CDR2 is FQNEAQ (reference sequence). Deletions cut 3 bases from V and 4 bases from J, with 13 bases between. The CDR3 reads CASSFQSDSYNEQFF. The CDR3 DNA reads as TGTGCCAGCAGCTTCCAGTCGGACAGTTACAATGAGCAGTTCTTC. The variable domain in full, with the rest retrieved from reference TRBV7-9 and TRBJ2-1, is DTGVSQNPRHKITKRGQNVTFRCDPISEHNRLYWYRQTLGQGPEFLTYFQNEAQLEKSRLLSDRFSAERPKGSFSTLEIQRTEQGDSAMYLCASSFQSDSYNEQFFGPGTRLTVL.